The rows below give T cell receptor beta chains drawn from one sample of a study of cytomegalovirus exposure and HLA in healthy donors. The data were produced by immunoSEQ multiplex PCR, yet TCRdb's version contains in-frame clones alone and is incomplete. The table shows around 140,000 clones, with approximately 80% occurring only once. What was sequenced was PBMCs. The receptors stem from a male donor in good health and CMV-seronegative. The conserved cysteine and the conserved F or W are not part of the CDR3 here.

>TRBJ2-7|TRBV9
ASSVHPTSGTYEQY
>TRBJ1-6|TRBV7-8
ASKGPASPLH
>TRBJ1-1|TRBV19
ASSLYRGETSEAF
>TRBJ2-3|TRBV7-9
ASSTSWGDQNTDTQY
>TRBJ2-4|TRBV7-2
ASSLVAGRAKNIQY
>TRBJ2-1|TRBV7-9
ASSPGLAEQF
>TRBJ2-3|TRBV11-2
ASSLGLAGGVTDTQY
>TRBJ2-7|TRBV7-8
ASSLVGTSDYEQY
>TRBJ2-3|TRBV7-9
ASSPPRHGGALTDTQY
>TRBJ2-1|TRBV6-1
ASILDSYEQF
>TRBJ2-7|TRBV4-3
ASSQTILSSYEQY
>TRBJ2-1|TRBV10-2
ASNRDTYNEQF
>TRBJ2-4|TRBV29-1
SVEGDRENIQY
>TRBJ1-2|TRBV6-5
ASGQGAYDGYT
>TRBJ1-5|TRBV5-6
ASSLLGQGDNQPQH
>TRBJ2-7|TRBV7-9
SSSFTSGSPEQY
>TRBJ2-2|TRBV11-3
ASSLGHGTLSSGELF
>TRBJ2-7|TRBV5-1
ASSTASGGTYEQY
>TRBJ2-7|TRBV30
AGWTAAYEQY
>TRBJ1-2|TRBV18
ASSPNIITSDRGDYGYT
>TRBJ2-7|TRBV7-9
ASSLPGTSGSYEQY
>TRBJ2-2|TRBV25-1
ASSESRTINAGELF
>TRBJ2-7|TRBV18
ASSASGSPSYEQY
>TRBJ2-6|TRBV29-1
SVPSGLHSGANGLT
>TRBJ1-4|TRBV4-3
ASSHLTGTNEKLF
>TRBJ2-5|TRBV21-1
ASSKQGGTGIETQY
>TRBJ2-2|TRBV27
ASSYRTGIHPGELF
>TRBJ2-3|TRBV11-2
ASSLGRLAGRTDTQY
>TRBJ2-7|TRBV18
ASSPLLSVYEQY
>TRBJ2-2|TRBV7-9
ASSLETSGGTGELF
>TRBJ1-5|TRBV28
ASSQGGSNQPQH
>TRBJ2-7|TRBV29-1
SVATPGSYEQY
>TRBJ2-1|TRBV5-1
ASSTGAGGPDEQF
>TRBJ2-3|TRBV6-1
ASSEAVGQGADTQY
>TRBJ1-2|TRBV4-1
ASSQGRTGGFHGYT
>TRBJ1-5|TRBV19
ASSMAGNSNQPQH
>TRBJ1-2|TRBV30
ACTIGGVPQQYGYT
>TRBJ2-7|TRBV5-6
ASSLTGVGTYEQY
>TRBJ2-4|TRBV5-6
ASSLTGGSGKNIQY
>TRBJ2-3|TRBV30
AWSKLAGDADTQY
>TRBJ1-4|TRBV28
ASSQGTATNEKLF